Following are 24 T cell receptor beta chains from one sample sequenced in a study of CD8 T cells in Susac syndrome. Reverse transcription used roughly 0.45 to 1 ug RNA and random hexamers. MiXCR, run by TCRdb on the immunoSEQ multiplex PCR reads, gives a single entry per CDR3 protein. The sample consists of about 80,000 distinct CDR3 sequences, 94% of them appearing once. Material: CD8+ T cells from PBMCs. Source of these receptors: a human donor in good health.

V usage is TRBV2 and J usage is TRBJ1-3; D not resolved. Germline V gene data show CDR1 as SNHLY and CDR2 as FYNNEI. V shed 5 bases and J shed 4 bases, with 15 bases lying between them. The CDR3 covers 15 residues. The CDR3 protein is CASSWDPAGGNTIYF. The CDR3 region has the DNA TGTGCCAGCAGTTGGGATCCGGCGGGAGGAAACACCATATATTTT.

The genes are TRBV27 and TRBJ2-1; unclear D gene. The ends were cut back, 1 base at V and 14 bases at J, with 12 bases in the middle. CDR3 length equals 12 residues. Germline V gene sequence: CDR1 MNHEY, CDR2 SMNVEV (reference sequence). CDR3 residues: CASSLLGRQEFF. The DNA of the CDR3 is TGTGCCAGCAGTTTATTAGGCAGGCAGGAGTTCTTC.

The V call is TRBV5-4, the J call TRBJ2-1; a possible D gene is TRBD1 (5 bases). CDR3 size: 13 residues. Germline CDR1 reads SGHNT; CDR2 reads YYREEE (reference sequence). V was trimmed by 10 bases and J by 8 bases, leaving 19 bases between them. The CDR3 loop reads CAPARQGYDEQFF. Written as DNA, the CDR3 is TGTGCCCCAGCTAGGCAGGGATACGATGAGCAGTTCTTC.

V and J are TRBV11-2 and TRBJ2-5; D unclear. The CDR3 covers 14 residues. CDR1 and CDR2 (germline): SGHAT, FQNNGV. V dropped 0 bases and J dropped 5 bases, with 10 bases sitting between them. The CDR3 is CASSLDFLGETQYF. CDR3 DNA: TGTGCCAGCAGCTTAGATTTCCTTGGGGAGACCCAGTACTTC.

The chain employs TRBV13 and TRBJ1-6; D is unresolved. CDR1 and CDR2 from the germline V gene are PRHDT and FYEKMQ (reference sequence). The CDR3 extends over 16 amino acids. V lost 5 bases and J lost 9, with 20 bases in between. The CDR3 coding sequence is TGTGCCAGCAGCCTCAACCCCCCGAAACGGGCTTCACCCCTCCACTTT. Protein sequence: CASSLNPPKRASPLHF.

This sequence joins TRBV12-3 or TRBV12-4 and TRBJ1-2; D gene ambiguous. Trimming removed 5 bases at V and 5 bases at J, with 18 bases between. The CDR3 totals 15 residues. The CDR3 loop reads CASSPPAAVKYGYTF. The CDR3 DNA is TGTGCCAGCAGTCCGCCGGCGGCCGTCAAGTATGGCTACACCTTC.

The rearrangement joins TRBV20-1 to TRBJ2-7; perhaps TRBD2 as D (6 bases). This CDR3 has 15 residues. Germline V gene sequence: CDR1 DFQATT, CDR2 SNEGSKA (reference sequence). V dropped 5 bases and J dropped 3 bases, with 20 bases sitting between them. CDR3 in amino acids: CSARSHPGLSYEQYF. CDR3 sequence (DNA): TGCAGTGCTCGGAGCCACCCGGGACTTAGCTACGAGCAGTACTTC.

The chain carries TRBV28 and TRBJ2-1; 9 positions agree with TRBD1. CDR1 is MDHEN, CDR2 SYDVKM, per germline. The CDR3 sequence is 15 residues long. V trimming: 1 base; J trimming: 3 bases; junction bases outside the gene matches: 1. The CDR3: CASSLYRGLYNEQFF. The CDR3 DNA follows: TGTGCCAGCAGTTTATACAGGGGGCTCTACAATGAGCAGTTCTTC.

The chain uses TRBV5-1 and TRBJ1-2; 9 nucleotides agree with TRBD1. Germline assignment: CDR1 SGHRS and CDR2 YFSETQ. The CDR3 is made up of 15 amino acids. V was clipped by 3 bases and J by 4 bases; unmatched bases: 7. CDR3 nucleotide sequence: TGCGCCAGCAGCTCGGGACAGGGCAAGATCTATGGCTACACCTTC. Residues: CASSSGQGKIYGYTF.

V usage is TRBV7-9 and J usage is TRBJ2-1; D gene unclear. Between the trimmed V and J ends, which lost 5 bases and 9 bases, there was a span of 8 bases. This CDR3 contains 11 residues. The germline gives CDR1 SEHNR, CDR2 FQNEAQ (reference sequence). The CDR3 spells CASSPSPEQFF. The CDR3 bases are TGTGCCAGCAGCCCCTCCCCTGAGCAGTTCTTC.

The chain joins TRBV23-1 to TRBJ2-1; D is unresolved. TRBV23-1 carries the ORF label, with uncertain function. V lost 2 bases, J lost 10 bases, and 18 bases lay in between. The CDR3 is made up of 15 amino acids. The DNA of the CDR3 is TGCGCCAGCAGTCAAGAAGGACCTCCCCCCCACGAGCAGTTCTTC. Translated: CASSQEGPPPHEQFF.

The chain employs TRBV9 and TRBJ1-5; D not resolved. The CDR3 consists of 14 residues. Trimming pared 0 bases from V and 4 bases from J, leaving 8 bases between. Germline values: CDR1 SGDLS, CDR2 YYNGEE. DNA of the CDR3: TGTGCCAGCAGCGTAGGTTTGGGGAATCAGCCCCAGCATTTT. Its protein product is CASSVGLGNQPQHF.

The chain uses TRBV28 and TRBJ2-1; D is tentatively TRBD1 or TRBD2 (6 bases each). CDR1 and CDR2 from the germline V gene are MDHEN and SYDVKM. The CDR3 covers 15 residues. Trimming took 8 bases from V and 5 from J, leaving 19 bases between them. The CDR3: CASAQGRQDHNEQFF. The CDR3 bases are TGTGCCAGCGCCCAGGGGAGGCAGGATCACAATGAGCAGTTCTTC.

The chain carries TRBV30 and TRBJ2-1; D may be TRBD2 (5 bases). The germline V gene has CDR1 GTSNPN and CDR2 SVGIG (reference sequence). V was clipped by 0 bases and J by 8 bases, with 8 bases between them. CDR3 length equals 12 residues. CDR3 bases: TGTGCCTGGAGTGTCATCGGGGATGAGCAGTTCTTC. It encodes CAWSVIGDEQFF.

The rearrangement links TRBV9 to TRBJ2-3; TRBD1 is a possible D gene (5 bases). V was pared by 0 bases and J by 3 bases, with 11 bases between. The CDR3 is made up of 15 amino acids. Germline V gene data show CDR1 as SGDLS and CDR2 as YYNGEE. The CDR3 region is CASSVEAAGTDTQYF. Here the CDR3 DNA reads TGTGCCAGCAGCGTAGAGGCGGCAGGGACAGATACGCAGTATTTT.

This clonotype was recorded only once. V is TRBV5-6 and J is TRBJ2-2; perhaps TRBD1 as D (6 bases). Trimming left V 1 base short and J 2 bases short, with 9 bases between. Looked up from germline, CDR1 is SGHDT and CDR2 is YYEEEE. The CDR3 runs to 15 residues. The CDR3 nucleotides are TGTGCCAGCAGCTTGAGGACAGATAACACCGGGGAGCTGTTTTTT. Its translation is CASSLRTDNTGELFF. The variable domain in full, with the rest retrieved from reference TRBV5-6 and TRBJ2-2, is DAGVTQSPTHLIKTRGQQVTLRCSPKSGHDTVSWYQQALGQGPQFIFQYYEEEERQRGNFPDRFSGHQFPNYSSELNVNALLLGDSALYLCASSLRTDNTGELFFGEGSRLTVL.

The V call is TRBV7-9, the J call TRBJ2-3; a weak D match, TRBD1 (7 bases). V was pared by 7 bases and J by 0 bases, with 17 bases between. This CDR3 has 16 residues. Germline V CDR1 and CDR2: SEHNR, FQNEAQ (reference sequence). DNA of the CDR3: TGTGCCAGCACCAGGGGGGATGGGGCTAGCACAGATACGCAGTATTTT. This encodes CASTRGDGASTDTQYF.

This clonotype appeared a single time. This chain joins TRBV7-9 and TRBJ1-5, with 9 positions matching TRBD1. CDR1 SEHNR and CDR2 FQNEAQ come from the germline V gene (reference sequence). V lost 5 bases, J lost 3 bases, and 5 bases stayed unmatched. The CDR3 sequence is 15 residues long. This CDR3 reads CASSTDRGFNQPQHF. The CDR3, as DNA: TGTGCCAGCAGCACGGACAGGGGCTTCAATCAGCCCCAGCATTTT.

The V gene is TRBV5-1, the J gene TRBJ1-1; weak D call: TRBD1 (6 bases). CDR1 is SGHRS and CDR2 is YFSETQ in the germline V gene. V gave up 3 bases and J gave up 6 bases, with 18 bases separating them. This CDR3 contains 15 residues. The CDR3 loop reads CASSSVTGPTAEAFF. The CDR3 DNA is TGCGCCAGCAGCTCCGTCACAGGGCCTACCGCTGAAGCTTTCTTT.

This sequence joins TRBV9 and TRBJ2-5; the D gene is possibly TRBD1 (5 bases). Germline V gene data show CDR1 as SGDLS and CDR2 as YYNGEE. The CDR3 is 13 amino acids. Trimming took 0 bases from V and 5 from J, leaving 8 bases between them. The CDR3 loop reads CASSVEGWETQYF. The CDR3 coding sequence is TGTGCCAGCAGCGTAGAGGGGTGGGAGACCCAGTACTTC.

The J gene is TRBJ2-7, the V gene TRBV5-1; D remains ambiguous. Per the germline V gene, CDR1 is SGHRS and CDR2 is YFSETQ. V was trimmed by 1 base and J by 0 bases, leaving 8 bases between them. The CDR3 has 14 amino acids. This CDR3 is CASSLRGDSYEQYV. The CDR3 DNA sequence: TGCGCCAGCAGCTTGCGCGGAGACTCCTACGAGCAGTACGTC.

The genes are TRBV4-1 and TRBJ2-1; 7 nucleotides align to TRBD2. Germline trimming cut 0 bases from V and 2 bases from J; bases unmatched to any gene: 7. Germline CDR1 and CDR2: MGHRA and YSYEKL. The CDR3 contains 17 residues. The CDR3 bases are TGCGCCAGCAGCCAAGAGCCGCCTAGCGGACCCTACAATGAGCAGTTCTTC. Protein sequence: CASSQEPPSGPYNEQFF.

The chain recombines TRBV7-6 with TRBJ2-7, with 8 bases matching TRBD2. This CDR3 is built from 12 residues. Germline CDR1 reads SGHVS; CDR2 reads FNYEAQ. With V trimmed by 5 bases and J by 6 bases, 3 bases remained unmatched. CDR3 region: CASSPAGGEQYF. The CDR3 DNA follows: TGTGCCAGCAGCCCGGCGGGGGGCGAGCAGTACTTC.

The chain employs TRBV7-3 and TRBJ1-2; D is ambiguous. From germline, CDR1 is SGHTA and CDR2 FQGTGA. Deletions cut 3 bases from V and 4 bases from J, with 9 bases between. The CDR3 length is 13 residues. CDR3 loop: CASSFFGSYGYTF. The CDR3, as DNA: TGTGCCAGCAGCTTTTTTGGCAGCTATGGCTACACCTTC.